These T cell receptor beta chains were read from a single sample in a study of cytomegalovirus exposure and HLA in healthy donors. Some clones are missing from TCRdb's copy, which holds only in-frame ones; the method was immunoSEQ multiplex PCR. This table has about 190,000 clones, roughly 79% appearing once. The sequencing input was PBMCs. The receptors shown here come from a woman between 18 and 30 years old in good health and CMV-seronegative. Each CDR3 is given with its conserved first and last residue. Each record gives: V gene, J gene, D gene, clone size, CDR3 protein, CDR3 DNA. D genes are given only for firm matches. The size of a clone is reported for some rows only, either as once, few or many, or as a class for expanded clones.

v_gene: TRBV4-2
j_gene: TRBJ2-1
d_gene: .
abundance: .
CDR3aa: CASSRARAGPDNEQFF
CDR3nt: TGTGCCAGCAGCCGGGCTAGGGCGGGACCCGACAATGAGCAGTTCTTC

v_gene: TRBV9
j_gene: TRBJ2-2
d_gene: TRBD1
abundance: .
CDR3aa: CASSVRGLNTGELFF
CDR3nt: TGTGCCAGCAGCGTAAGGGGGCTAAACACCGGGGAGCTGTTTTTT

v_gene: TRBV5-1
j_gene: TRBJ2-7
d_gene: .
abundance: few
CDR3aa: CASSLGDTSYEQYF
CDR3nt: TGCGCCAGCAGCTTGGGCGACACCTCCTACGAGCAGTACTTC

v_gene: TRBV10-1
j_gene: TRBJ1-6
d_gene: .
abundance: .
CDR3aa: CASSSERNSPLHF
CDR3nt: TGCGCCAGCAGCTCGGAGAGGAATTCACCCCTCCACTTT

v_gene: TRBV9
j_gene: TRBJ2-7
d_gene: .
abundance: .
CDR3aa: CASSGGAKTVSYEQYF
CDR3nt: TGTGCCAGCAGCGGTGGGGCCAAGACTGTTTCCTACGAGCAGTACTTC

v_gene: TRBV5-1
j_gene: TRBJ2-1
d_gene: TRBD2
abundance: .
CDR3aa: CASSPLGGGTLHNEQFF
CDR3nt: TGCGCCAGCAGCCCCCTCGGGGGGGGGACCCTACACAATGAGCAGTTCTTC

v_gene: TRBV13
j_gene: TRBJ2-5
d_gene: TRBD2
abundance: .
CDR3aa: CASSLSGGGQETQYF
CDR3nt: TGTGCCAGCAGCCTCTCCGGGGGGGGCCAAGAGACCCAGTACTTC

v_gene: TRBV6-1
j_gene: TRBJ2-7
d_gene: .
abundance: .
CDR3aa: CASSEVLAGVAYEQYF
CDR3nt: TGTGCCAGCAGTGAAGTGTTGGCAGGGGTAGCCTACGAGCAGTACTTC

v_gene: TRBV19
j_gene: TRBJ1-5
d_gene: TRBD1
abundance: .
CDR3aa: CASRGQGDQPQHF
CDR3nt: TGTGCCAGTAGGGGACAGGGCGATCAGCCCCAGCATTTT

v_gene: TRBV6-5
j_gene: TRBJ2-7
d_gene: TRBD2
abundance: once
CDR3aa: CASSYTSGSSYEQYF
CDR3nt: TGTGCCAGCAGTTATACTAGCGGGTCCTCCTACGAGCAGTACTTC

v_gene: TRBV7-3
j_gene: TRBJ1-1
d_gene: TRBD1
abundance: few
CDR3aa: CASSQGANTEAFF
CDR3nt: TGTGCCAGCAGCCAGGGGGCGAACACTGAAGCTTTCTTT

v_gene: TRBV28
j_gene: TRBJ2-5
d_gene: TRBD2
abundance: .
CDR3aa: CASSSGLAEETQYF
CDR3nt: TGTGCCAGCAGTTCGGGACTAGCGGAAGAGACCCAGTACTTC

v_gene: TRBV5-6
j_gene: TRBJ2-7
d_gene: TRBD1
abundance: .
CDR3aa: CASTRGTATSYEQYF
CDR3nt: TGTGCCAGCACCCGAGGGACAGCGACCTCCTACGAGCAGTACTTC

v_gene: TRBV19
j_gene: TRBJ1-1
d_gene: TRBD1
abundance: .
CDR3aa: CASSTRTGYTEAFF
CDR3nt: TGTGCCAGTAGTACCCGGACAGGGTATACTGAAGCTTTCTTT

v_gene: TRBV5-1
j_gene: TRBJ1-5
d_gene: .
abundance: .
CDR3aa: CASSAGPSNQPQHF
CDR3nt: TGCGCCAGCAGCGCGGGGCCTAGCAATCAGCCCCAGCATTTT

v_gene: TRBV11-3
j_gene: TRBJ2-1
d_gene: TRBD2
abundance: .
CDR3aa: CASSSPTSGRADTVNEQFF
CDR3nt: TGTGCCAGCAGCTCCCCGACTAGCGGGAGGGCAGATACAGTCAATGAGCAGTTCTTC

v_gene: TRBV5-6
j_gene: TRBJ2-3
d_gene: TRBD1
abundance: .
CDR3aa: CASSFSQGSDTQYF
CDR3nt: TGTGCCAGCAGCTTCTCACAGGGGTCAGATACGCAGTATTTT

v_gene: TRBV19
j_gene: TRBJ2-7
d_gene: .
abundance: .
CDR3aa: CATKTARSRAGRYEQYF
CDR3nt: TGTGCCACTAAAACTGCGCGGTCCAGGGCGGGGAGATACGAGCAGTACTTC

v_gene: TRBV5-8
j_gene: TRBJ2-2
d_gene: TRBD1
abundance: .
CDR3aa: CASSSGQGITGELFF
CDR3nt: TGTGCCAGCAGCTCGGGACAGGGAATCACCGGGGAGCTGTTTTTT

v_gene: TRBV5-1
j_gene: TRBJ1-3
d_gene: TRBD1
abundance: few
CDR3aa: CASSLPQGQGDGNTIYF
CDR3nt: TGCGCCAGCAGCTTGCCCCAGGGACAGGGGGACGGAAACACCATATATTTT

v_gene: TRBV10-1
j_gene: TRBJ2-1
d_gene: TRBD2
abundance: .
CDR3aa: CASSVSGTYNEQFF
CDR3nt: TGCGCCAGCAGTGTAAGCGGGACCTACAATGAGCAGTTCTTC

v_gene: TRBV7-9
j_gene: TRBJ2-7
d_gene: .
abundance: .
CDR3aa: CASSFGSAYEQYF
CDR3nt: TGTGCCAGCAGTTTTGGGAGCGCCTACGAGCAGTACTTC

v_gene: TRBV27
j_gene: TRBJ2-5
d_gene: TRBD2
abundance: .
CDR3aa: CASSRSGRETQYF
CDR3nt: TGTGCCAGCAGTAGGAGCGGGAGGGAGACCCAGTACTTC

v_gene: TRBV19
j_gene: TRBJ2-3
d_gene: .
abundance: .
CDR3aa: CASSTQARGTDTQYF
CDR3nt: TGTGCCAGTAGTACCCAGGCCCGTGGCACAGATACGCAGTATTTT

v_gene: TRBV7-2
j_gene: TRBJ1-2
d_gene: TRBD1
abundance: .
CDR3aa: CASSPWGTGGYGYTF
CDR3nt: TGTGCCAGCAGCCCCTGGGGGACAGGGGGCTATGGCTACACCTTC

v_gene: TRBV4-1
j_gene: TRBJ1-2
d_gene: TRBD1
abundance: .
CDR3aa: CASSQETGDPYGYTF
CDR3nt: TGCGCCAGCAGCCAAGAGACAGGGGATCCCTATGGCTACACCTTC

v_gene: TRBV7-9
j_gene: TRBJ2-1
d_gene: .
abundance: .
CDR3aa: CASSETEAGEQFF
CDR3nt: TGTGCCAGCAGCGAGACGGAGGCCGGTGAGCAGTTCTTC

v_gene: TRBV6-1
j_gene: TRBJ1-1
d_gene: TRBD1
abundance: few
CDR3aa: CASSARDRGYEAFF
CDR3nt: TGTGCCAGCAGTGCCCGGGACAGGGGTTATGAAGCTTTCTTT

v_gene: TRBV19
j_gene: TRBJ1-4
d_gene: .
abundance: .
CDR3aa: CASSIRGEKLFF
CDR3nt: TGTGCCAGTAGTATAAGAGGTGAAAAACTGTTTTTT

v_gene: TRBV18
j_gene: TRBJ2-7
d_gene: .
abundance: .
CDR3aa: CASSPNRDSYEQYF
CDR3nt: TGTGCCAGCTCACCTAACAGGGACTCCTACGAGCAGTACTTC

v_gene: TRBV28
j_gene: TRBJ2-1
d_gene: .
abundance: .
CDR3aa: CASSSAGALGPYNEQFF
CDR3nt: TGTGCCAGCAGTTCGGCAGGGGCACTTGGTCCCTACAATGAGCAGTTCTTC

v_gene: TRBV11-2
j_gene: TRBJ1-5
d_gene: TRBD1
abundance: .
CDR3aa: CASSPTGGRQPQHF
CDR3nt: TGTGCCAGCAGCCCTACAGGGGGCCGTCAGCCCCAGCATTTT

v_gene: TRBV19
j_gene: TRBJ2-7
d_gene: TRBD1
abundance: .
CDR3aa: CASSIDLPSGGQGATKQYF
CDR3nt: TGTGCCAGTAGTATAGATCTACCGTCCGGGGGACAGGGCGCTACGAAGCAGTACTTC

v_gene: TRBV6-1
j_gene: TRBJ2-3
d_gene: TRBD1
abundance: .
CDR3aa: CASSLDRGGTDTQYF
CDR3nt: TGTGCCAGCAGTCTGGACAGGGGTGGCACAGATACGCAGTATTTT

v_gene: TRBV6-5
j_gene: TRBJ2-7
d_gene: .
abundance: .
CDR3aa: CATRGIPDSEQYF
CDR3nt: TGTGCCACCCGAGGGATCCCCGACTCCGAGCAGTACTTC

v_gene: TRBV9
j_gene: TRBJ2-1
d_gene: TRBD2
abundance: .
CDR3aa: CASSSGLAGYNEQFF
CDR3nt: TGTGCCAGCAGCTCGGGACTAGCGGGTTACAATGAGCAGTTCTTC

v_gene: TRBV4-1
j_gene: TRBJ1-2
d_gene: .
abundance: .
CDR3aa: CASSQVQGIVGYTF
CDR3nt: TGCGCCAGCAGCCAAGTTCAGGGAATAGTGGGCTACACCTTC

v_gene: TRBV7-2
j_gene: TRBJ1-6
d_gene: .
abundance: .
CDR3aa: CASSLLGRHDSPLHF
CDR3nt: TGTGCCAGCAGCTTACTAGGCCGCCATGATTCACCCCTCCACTTT

v_gene: TRBV6-5
j_gene: TRBJ1-6
d_gene: .
abundance: .
CDR3aa: CASNSRVGSPLHF
CDR3nt: TGTGCCAGCAATTCGAGGGTCGGCTCACCCCTCCACTTT

v_gene: TRBV7-9
j_gene: TRBJ2-7
d_gene: .
abundance: .
CDR3aa: CASSRDYEQYF
CDR3nt: TGTGCCAGCAGCCGAGACTACGAGCAGTACTTC

v_gene: TRBV6-1
j_gene: TRBJ2-3
d_gene: .
abundance: few
CDR3aa: CASSVAGSTDTQYF
CDR3nt: TGTGCCAGCAGTGTGGCGGGGAGCACAGATACGCAGTATTTT

v_gene: TRBV7-6
j_gene: TRBJ2-3
d_gene: TRBD2
abundance: once
CDR3aa: CASSSGLVGFTDTQYF
CDR3nt: TGTGCCAGCAGCTCAGGACTAGTGGGTTTCACAGATACGCAGTATTTT

v_gene: TRBV4-1
j_gene: TRBJ2-4
d_gene: .
abundance: few
CDR3aa: CASSQDSPSVLAKNIQYF
CDR3nt: TGCGCCAGCAGCCAAGATAGCCCTAGCGTGCTAGCCAAAAACATTCAGTACTTC

v_gene: TRBV27
j_gene: TRBJ1-6
d_gene: .
abundance: .
CDR3aa: CASSPGLSSYNSPLHF
CDR3nt: TGTGCCAGCAGTCCCGGACTCAGCTCCTATAATTCACCCCTCCACTTT

v_gene: TRBV19
j_gene: TRBJ1-1
d_gene: .
abundance: .
CDR3aa: CASRVPWHTEAFF
CDR3nt: TGTGCCAGTAGGGTCCCATGGCACACTGAAGCTTTCTTT

v_gene: TRBV27
j_gene: TRBJ1-2
d_gene: .
abundance: .
CDR3aa: CASSYHGGNYGYTF
CDR3nt: TGTGCCAGCAGTTATCACGGAGGCAACTATGGCTACACCTTC

v_gene: TRBV19
j_gene: TRBJ2-7
d_gene: TRBD2
abundance: .
CDR3aa: CASSRTSGYEQYF
CDR3nt: TGTGCCAGTAGTCGGACTAGCGGCTACGAGCAGTACTTC

v_gene: TRBV5-4
j_gene: TRBJ1-2
d_gene: .
abundance: .
CDR3aa: CASSLGGTANYGYTF
CDR3nt: TGTGCCAGCAGCTTGGGCGGGACGGCTAACTATGGCTACACCTTC

v_gene: TRBV5-4
j_gene: TRBJ2-1
d_gene: TRBD1
abundance: .
CDR3aa: CASSIGQGREQFF
CDR3nt: TGTGCCAGCAGCATAGGACAGGGGCGTGAGCAGTTCTTC

v_gene: TRBV15
j_gene: TRBJ1-2
d_gene: .
abundance: .
CDR3aa: CATSRALGGYTF
CDR3nt: TGTGCCACCAGCAGAGCATTGGGCGGCTACACCTTC

v_gene: TRBV7-2
j_gene: TRBJ1-2
d_gene: TRBD1
abundance: .
CDR3aa: CASSLQGAYNYGYTF
CDR3nt: TGTGCCAGCAGCCTACAGGGGGCGTATAACTATGGCTACACCTTC

v_gene: TRBV27
j_gene: TRBJ1-5
d_gene: TRBD1
abundance: .
CDR3aa: CASKRDRGKNQPQHF
CDR3nt: TGTGCCAGCAAACGGGACAGGGGAAAAAATCAGCCCCAGCATTTT

v_gene: TRBV7-9
j_gene: TRBJ2-1
d_gene: TRBD2
abundance: .
CDR3aa: CASNLGEGSYNEQFF
CDR3nt: TGTGCCAGCAACCTAGGGGAGGGGTCTTACAATGAGCAGTTCTTC

v_gene: TRBV30
j_gene: TRBJ1-3
d_gene: TRBD1
abundance: .
CDR3aa: CAWSPLTPGQARNTIYF
CDR3nt: TGTGCCTGGAGCCCCTTAACTCCGGGACAGGCCCGAAACACCATATATTTT

v_gene: TRBV30
j_gene: TRBJ1-5
d_gene: TRBD1
abundance: few
CDR3aa: CAWSRGTENQPQHF
CDR3nt: TGTGCCTGGAGTAGGGGGACAGAAAATCAGCCCCAGCATTTT

v_gene: TRBV7-3
j_gene: TRBJ2-1
d_gene: .
abundance: .
CDR3aa: CASSYQGGSYNEQFF
CDR3nt: TGTGCCAGCAGCTATCAGGGGGGATCCTACAATGAGCAGTTCTTC

v_gene: TRBV6-1
j_gene: TRBJ1-5
d_gene: .
abundance: .
CDR3aa: CASSEVSLTPQHF
CDR3nt: TGTGCCAGCAGTGAAGTTTCACTTACCCCCCAGCATTTT

v_gene: TRBV18
j_gene: TRBJ1-1
d_gene: .
abundance: once
CDR3aa: CASSLRPDTEAFF
CDR3nt: TGTGCCAGCTCACTCAGGCCTGACACTGAAGCTTTCTTT

v_gene: TRBV4-2
j_gene: TRBJ1-5
d_gene: .
abundance: .
CDR3aa: CASSQSTEQRNQPQHF
CDR3nt: TGTGCCAGCAGCCAAAGTACAGAACAGCGGAATCAGCCCCAGCATTTT

v_gene: TRBV28
j_gene: TRBJ2-7
d_gene: .
abundance: .
CDR3aa: CATLGQLSSYEQYF
CDR3nt: TGTGCCACCCTGGGGCAGCTGAGCTCCTACGAGCAGTACTTC